The 8 T cell receptor beta chains reported below all come from one sample, sequenced in a study of T cell clonality in common variable immunodeficiency. General study points: In common variable immunodeficiency, TCR beta chains reportedly carried fewer deletions and N-nucleotide insertions.

Their antigens remain unidentified. The protocol was immunoSEQ multiplex PCR, while the TCRdb copy is restricted to in-frame clones and leaves out a portion. The specimen has approximately 38,000 clones, none found just once. The sequencing sample was made of peripheral blood mononuclear cells. These receptors originate from a human donor with common variable immunodeficiency.

Comment on this clone: The read terminates 3 residues before the CDR3 end, so the remaining end is supplied by the germline J gene. V is TRBV18 and J is TRBJ2-2; 8 bases fit TRBD2. The CDR3 extends over 17 amino acids. V shed 6 bases and J 2 bases; nucleotides not matched to a gene: 11. Germline lookup yields CDR1 KGHSH and CDR2 LQKENI. This CDR3 is CASSPAGGALNTGELFF. The DNA read from the CDR3 is TGTGCCAGCTCGCCCGCCGGGGGGGCCTTAAACACCGGGGAG.

This clone was found many times. The read comes to an end 3 residues before the CDR3 does, leaving the germline J gene to fill in the end. The V gene is TRBV29-1, the J gene TRBJ2-2; the match to TRBD2 covers 13 bases. This CDR3 has 14 residues. The ends lost 7 bases at V and 7 bases at J; junction bases unmatched: 6. Looked up from germline, CDR1 is SQVTM and CDR2 is ANQGSEA. CDR3 in amino acids: CSGGTSGVGGELFF. The covered CDR3 bases are TGCAGCGGGGGGACTAGCGGGGTTGGCGGGGAG.

This clone was seen only a few times. The read terminates 3 residues before the CDR3 end, so the remaining end is supplied by the germline J gene. V gene TRBV5-1 combines with J gene TRBJ2-5; TRBD1 matches 8 bases. CDR1 and CDR2 from the germline V gene are SGHRS and YFSETQ. The V gene end was trimmed by 4 bases and the J gene end by 3 bases; junction bases not matched to a gene: 11. The CDR3 extends over 16 amino acids. CDR3: CASSATRQGWEETQYF. Partial CDR3 DNA: TGCGCCAGCAGCGCGACAAGACAGGGGTGGGAAGAGACC. The full variable domain, rest sourced from reference TRBV5-1 and TRBJ2-5, is KAGVTQTPRYLIKTRGQQVTLSCSPISGHRSVSWYQQTPGQGLQFLFEYFSETQRNKGNFPGRFSGRQFSNSRSEMNVSTLELGDSALYLCASSATRQGWEETQYFGPGTRLLVL.

There are a few counts of this clone. The missing CDR3 end, 3 residues past where the read stops, is filled in from the germline J gene. The chain recombines TRBV7-3 with TRBJ2-3, with D maybe TRBD1 (5 bases). Germline CDR1 and CDR2: SGHTA and FQGTGA. V dropped 2 bases and J dropped 4 bases, with 10 bases sitting between them. CDR3 length: 14 residues. The sequenced part of the CDR3 DNA is TGTGCCAGCAGCTTAGGGGCCAGCCCAGATACG. It yields the protein CASSLGASPDT. The whole CDR3 protein reads CASSLGASPDTQYF.

This clone was detected ten times or more. The CDR3 end lies 3 residues beyond the end of the read and is filled in from the germline J gene. The V gene is TRBV7-2, the J gene TRBJ2-1, with TRBD1 matching over 9 bases. Germline V gene sequence: CDR1 SGHTA, CDR2 FQGNSA. This CDR3 is built from 14 residues. V was clipped by 4 bases and J by 4 bases; unmatched bases: 2. The CDR3 region is CASSSDRGYNEQFF. The CDR3 DNA, read in part, is TGTGCCAGCAGCTCGGACAGGGGATACAATGAG.

This clone appeared many times. The missing CDR3 end, 3 residues past where the read stops, is filled in from the germline J gene. The chain has TRBV28 and TRBJ2-1, with 14 bases that match TRBD2. Trimming took 5 bases from V and 6 from J; bases not matched to a gene: 9. The CDR3 runs to 17 residues. Germline CDR1 reads MDHEN; CDR2 reads SYDVKM. CDR3: CASSRRGLAGGANEQFF. The CDR3 bases that were read are TGTGCCAGCAGTCGCCGAGGACTAGCGGGAGGAGCCAATGAG.

Worth noting for this clone: The sequenced fragment ends 3 residues before the CDR3 boundary, so the rest is inferred from the germline J gene. The chain has TRBV5-1 and TRBJ2-1, with D hard to call. The CDR3 extends over 16 amino acids. Looked up from germline, CDR1 is SGHRS and CDR2 is YFSETQ. Trimming removed 4 bases from V and 2 bases from J, with 16 bases in between. The CDR3 sequence: CASSIDTSSTYNEQFF. The sequenced CDR3 bases are TGCGCCAGCAGCATAGACACGTCGTCCACCTACAATGAG. Drawing the rest from reference TRBV5-1 and TRBJ2-1, the complete variable domain is KAGVTQTPRYLIKTRGQQVTLSCSPISGHRSVSWYQQTPGQGLQFLFEYFSETQRNKGNFPGRFSGRQFSNSRSEMNVSTLELGDSALYLCASSIDTSSTYNEQFFGPGTRLTVL.

A remark on this clone: The sequence runs out 3 residues before the end of the CDR3; the remainder is reconstructed from the germline J gene. The V and J genes are TRBV19 and TRBJ2-5; D unresolved. The CDR3 extends over 13 amino acids. The V and J ends lost 6 bases and 1 base respectively, with 9 bases between them. CDR1 LNHDA and CDR2 SQIVND come from the germline V gene (reference sequence). The sequenced part of the CDR3 DNA is TGTGCCAGTAGCCCACAACCCCAAGAGACC. Translation: CASSPQPQET. The full CDR3 sequence reads CASSPQPQETQYF. Full variable domain (outside the CDR3, taken from reference TRBV19 and TRBJ2-5): DGGITQSPKYLFRKEGQNVTLSCEQNLNHDAMYWYRQDPGQGLRLIYYSQIVNDFQKGDIAEGYSVSREKKESFPLTVTSAQKNPTAFYLCASSPQPQETQYFGPGTRLLVL.